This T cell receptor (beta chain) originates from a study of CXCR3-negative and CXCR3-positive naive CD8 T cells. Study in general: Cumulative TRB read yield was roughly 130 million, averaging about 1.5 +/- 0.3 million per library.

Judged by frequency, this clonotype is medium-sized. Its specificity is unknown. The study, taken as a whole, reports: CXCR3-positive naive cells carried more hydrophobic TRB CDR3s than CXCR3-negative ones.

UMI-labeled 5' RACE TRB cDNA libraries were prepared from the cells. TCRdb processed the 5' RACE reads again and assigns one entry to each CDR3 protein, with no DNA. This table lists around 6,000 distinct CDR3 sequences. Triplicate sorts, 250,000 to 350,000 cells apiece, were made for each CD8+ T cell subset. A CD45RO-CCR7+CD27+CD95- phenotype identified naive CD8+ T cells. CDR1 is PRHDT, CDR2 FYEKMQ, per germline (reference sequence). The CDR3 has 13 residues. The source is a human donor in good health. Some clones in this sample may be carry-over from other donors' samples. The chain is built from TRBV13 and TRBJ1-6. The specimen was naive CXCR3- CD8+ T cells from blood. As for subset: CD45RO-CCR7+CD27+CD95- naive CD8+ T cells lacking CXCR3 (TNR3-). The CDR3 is CASSLKLDSPLHF.